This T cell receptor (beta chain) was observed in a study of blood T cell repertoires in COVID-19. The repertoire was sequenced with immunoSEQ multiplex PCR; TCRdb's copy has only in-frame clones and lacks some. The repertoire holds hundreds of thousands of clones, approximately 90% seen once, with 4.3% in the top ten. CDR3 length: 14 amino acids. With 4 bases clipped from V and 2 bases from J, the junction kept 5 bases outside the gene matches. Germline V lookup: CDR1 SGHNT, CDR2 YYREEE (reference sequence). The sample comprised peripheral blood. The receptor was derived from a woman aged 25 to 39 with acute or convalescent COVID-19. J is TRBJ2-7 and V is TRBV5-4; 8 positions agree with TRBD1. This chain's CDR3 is CASSAGQGPYEQYF. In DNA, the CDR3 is TGTGCCAGCAGCGCAGGACAGGGACCCTACGAGCAGTACTTC. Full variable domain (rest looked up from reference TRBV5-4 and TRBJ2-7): ETGVTQSPTHLIKTRGQQVTLRCSSQSGHNTVSWYQQALGQGPQFIFQYYREEENGRGNFPPRFSGLQFPNYSSELNVNALELDDSALYLCASSAGQGPYEQYFGPGTRLTVT.